This T cell receptor (beta chain) was profiled in a study of blood T cell repertoires in COVID-19. Across the whole study: The United States, Italy and Spain provided the acute and convalescent COVID-19 samples. The analysed material was cDNA or gDNA that came from T cells, B-cell-depleted T cells, or PBMCs.

In germline, CDR1 is KGHDR, CDR2 SFDVKD. V shed 5 bases and J shed 5 bases, with 12 bases lying between them. There are 14 residues in the CDR3. Authors' data handling: Researchers report that nucleated cell counts were estimated from reference gene primer amplification. The data were produced by immunoSEQ multiplex PCR, yet TCRdb's version contains in-frame clones alone and is incomplete. V and J calls plus clone size are reproduced from that table; the DNA served to infer D and trimming. The table records 95,000 to 110,000 clones, about 89% of them present only once. The sequence came from a man aged 35-49 years with active or convalescent COVID-19. The sequencing sample was made of peripheral blood. The chain has TRBV24-1 and TRBJ1-5; D remains ambiguous. The CDR3 reads CATSGGVIDQPQHF. For the CDR3, the DNA is TGTGCCACCAGTGGAGGAGTTATCGATCAGCCCCAGCATTTT.